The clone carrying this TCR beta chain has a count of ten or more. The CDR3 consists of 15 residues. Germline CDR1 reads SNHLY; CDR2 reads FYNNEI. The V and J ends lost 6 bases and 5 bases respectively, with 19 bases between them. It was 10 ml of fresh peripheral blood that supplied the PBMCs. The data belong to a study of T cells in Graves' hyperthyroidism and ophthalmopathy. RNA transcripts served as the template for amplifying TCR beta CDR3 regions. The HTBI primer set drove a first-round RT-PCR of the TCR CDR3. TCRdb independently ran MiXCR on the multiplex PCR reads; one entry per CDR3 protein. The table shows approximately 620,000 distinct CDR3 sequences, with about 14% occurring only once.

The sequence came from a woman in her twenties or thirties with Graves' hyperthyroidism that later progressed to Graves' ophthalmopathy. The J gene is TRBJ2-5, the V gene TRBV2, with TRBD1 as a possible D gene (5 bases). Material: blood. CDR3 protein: CASRSAGLRQETQYF. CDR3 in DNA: TGTGCCAGCAGGTCCGCAGGTTTGAGACAGGAGACCCAGTACTTC.